This T cell receptor beta chain was captured by sequencing in a study of CD8+ T cells in alopecia areata. Study summary: Each of the treated patients was given oral tofacitinib, 5 to 10 mg twice daily, for moderate-to-severe alopecia areata. The study, taken as a whole, reports: Shared TCR sequences were less clear between patients than in mice, possibly partly from HLA diversity.

Extraction of RNA preceded its reverse transcription into cDNA, which served as the sequencing template. Profiling relied on immunoSEQ multiplex PCR, and the TCRdb table lists in-frame clones only, not all of them. The table includes about 12,000 clones, 45% to 70% detected once. This clone was observed a handful of times. Its antigen is currently unknown. Patients with alopecia areata provided lesional scalp punch biopsies as well as peripheral blood. Trimming at V came to 2 bases and at J to 2 bases, leaving 6 bases not matched to a gene. This CDR3 is built from 15 residues. Germline lookup yields CDR1 ENHRY and CDR2 SYGVKD.

This sequence joins TRBV10-3 and TRBJ2-7, with 7 bases lining up with TRBD2. Sequenced sample: skin. This sequence originates from a human donor with alopecia areata. CDR3 residues: CAISEPASGTYEQYF. CDR3 DNA sequence: TGTGCCATCAGTGAGCCGGCTAGCGGTACCTACGAGCAGTACTTC.